The present entry profiles one T cell receptor beta chain with its context. What it binds is unknown. Germline CDR1 reads MNHNY; CDR2 reads SVGAGI (reference sequence). Deletions cut 2 bases from V and 7 bases from J, with 6 bases between. The CDR3 is 12 residues long. The data were obtained in a study of response to subunit inactivated influenza vaccine. Whole-study results and caveats: Authors suggested few new T cells are recruited by each seasonal influenza vaccination.

TCRdb processed the RT-PCR reads anew with MiXCR; each CDR3 protein has one entry. The sample comprises roughly 700,000 distinct CDR3 sequences, around a sixth of which are singletons, and 9.5% to 13% rests with the top ten. The material was PBMCs from blood, obtained 11 to 12 days after vaccination. This chain uses TRBV6-6 with TRBJ2-1; D remains ambiguous. The sequence was collected from a man aged 50 to 60 who received an inactivated influenza vaccine. CDR3 coding DNA: TGTGCCAGCAGTTACGTGCAGAATGAGCAGTTCTTC. This codes for CASSYVQNEQFF.